The 9 T cell receptor beta chains in this list originate from one sample, sequenced in a study of T-cell memory formation after mild COVID-19. TCRdb analysed the 5' RACE reads with MiXCR anew, one entry per CDR3 protein. The table lists 30,000 to 45,000 distinct CDR3 sequences, approximately 10% of them singletons, with just under 30% in the top ten. Sequences were obtained from PBMCs or a T cell subset sorted from them (not recorded which). Receptors were obtained from a young man who had mild COVID-19 (a few samples of this study predate the infection). Cell type and time point are not known.

In its sample, this clonotype was seen a few times. V usage is TRBV11-2 and J usage is TRBJ2-7, with D perhaps TRBD1 or TRBD2 (6 bases each). The CDR3 spans 15 residues. From germline, CDR1 is SGHAT and CDR2 FQNNGV. Deletions cut 5 bases from V and 3 bases from J, with 17 bases between. DNA of the CDR3: TGTGCCAGCAGCCCTAGAACCGGGGGCCTCTACGAGCAGTACTTC. This translates into CASSPRTGGLYEQYF.

This clonotype was picked up many times. V usage is TRBV29-1 and J usage is TRBJ2-5; D gene unclear. The CDR3 sequence is 13 residues long. Germline loops: CDR1 SQVTM, CDR2 ANQGSEA. With 6 bases removed from V and 7 bases from J, the gap between germline ends came to 18 bases. Written as DNA, the CDR3 is TGCAGCGTGACTTGGACGGGCCTAGGGACCCAGTACTTC. This translates into CSVTWTGLGTQYF.

The sample holds many counts of this clonotype. The J gene is TRBJ1-1, the V gene TRBV12-3 or TRBV12-4; unclear D gene. This CDR3 has 15 residues. Trimming removed 1 base from V and 4 bases from J, with 13 bases in between. CDR3 loop: CASSLGGVLGTEAFF. The CDR3 nucleotides are TGTGCCAGCAGTTTAGGCGGAGTCCTGGGCACTGAAGCTTTCTTT.

This clonotype was observed at least ten times. V is TRBV6-5 and J is TRBJ1-2, with 9 nucleotides matching TRBD1. This CDR3 has 14 amino acids. Germline loops: CDR1 MNHEY, CDR2 SVGAGI. V lost 6 bases to trimming and J lost 5 bases; unmatched junction nucleotides: 7. This chain's CDR3 is CASSFRDRAYGYTF. DNA for the CDR3: TGTGCCAGCAGCTTCCGGGACAGGGCATATGGCTACACCTTC.

The sample holds many counts of this clonotype. The rearrangement uses TRBV7-8 and TRBJ1-2; the match to TRBD1 covers 11 bases. This CDR3 region has 13 residues. Germline assignment: CDR1 SGHVS and CDR2 FQNEAQ. V shed 4 bases and J 8 bases; nucleotides not matched to a gene: 3. The CDR3 loop reads CASSSGQGAGYTF. CDR3 bases: TGTGCCAGCAGCTCCGGACAGGGGGCGGGCTACACCTTC.

The chain joins TRBV24-1 to TRBJ2-1, with D hard to call. Germline V gene sequence: CDR1 KGHDR, CDR2 SFDVKD. Trimming removed 3 bases from V and 7 bases from J, with 9 bases in between. This CDR3 has 13 amino acids. CDR3 sequence (DNA): TGTGCCACCAGTGATGGTAGGGTAAATGAGCAGTTCTTC. Translating gives CATSDGRVNEQFF.

This clonotype was counted many times. The chain combines TRBV6-5 with TRBJ2-3, with D possibly matching TRBD2 (6 bases). V dropped 4 bases and J dropped 3 bases, with 8 bases sitting between them. The CDR3 runs to 13 residues. CDR1 MNHEY and CDR2 SVGAGI come from the germline V gene. CDR3 coding DNA: TGTGCCAGCAGTTCCCGGGGGACAGATACGCAGTATTTT. Translating gives CASSSRGTDTQYF.

At least ten counts were recorded for this clonotype. The V gene is TRBV9, the J gene TRBJ2-2, with 13 nucleotides matching TRBD2. Losses at the gene ends were 3 bases for V and 5 bases for J; bases not matched to a gene: 7. The germline V gene encodes CDR1 SGDLS and CDR2 YYNGEE. The CDR3 is made up of 17 amino acids. Written as DNA, the CDR3 is TGTGCCAGCAGCGCAAACGGGGGACTAGCGGGGACCGGGGAGCTGTTTTTT. Protein sequence: CASSANGGLAGTGELFF. Full variable domain (rest looked up from reference TRBV9 and TRBJ2-2): DSGVTQTPKHLITATGQRVTLRCSPRSGDLSVYWYQQSLDQGLQFLIQYYNGEERAKGNILERFSAQQFPDLHSELNLSSLELGDSALYFCASSANGGLAGTGELFFGEGSRLTVL.

This clonotype has at least ten counts. This sequence joins TRBV9 and TRBJ2-2; TRBD2 might be the D (5 bases). With 4 bases removed from V and 5 bases from J, the gap between germline ends came to 9 bases. Germline V CDR1 and CDR2: SGDLS, YYNGEE. The CDR3 has 13 amino acids. CDR3 sequence reads: CASSPSGTGELFF. CDR3 coding DNA: TGTGCCAGCAGCCCCTCGGGGACCGGGGAGCTGTTTTTT.